Below, 28 T cell receptor beta chains from the same sample are listed, as sequenced in a study of EBV T-cell therapy then PD-1 blockade in nasopharyngeal carcinoma (dated by TCRdb to the early 2020s). Their target antigens are unknown. The sample's treatment or condition label, in plain terms: AdE1-LMPpoly-expanded autologous EBV-specific T-cell therapy followed by anti-PD-1 nivolumab. The library was built by means of the immunoSEQ multiplex PCR assay. TCRdb stores this immuneACCESS table with in-frame sequences only. Part of the clones is absent; in the studies checked, under half of the shortfall reflects unresolved V genes, and no reason is known for the rest. This sample comprises 20,000 to 25,000 clones, 70% to 85% of them detected only once. In total, the top ten clones hold roughly 26% of the sample. The sample was CD8+ T cells from blood, taken at day -245 from a patient whose treatment included autologous EBV-specific T cells and nivolumab. These receptors all stem from a middle-aged man with nasopharyngeal carcinoma.

The chain employs TRBV2 and TRBJ2-7, with unresolved D. The CDR3 length is 15 residues. Trimming cost V 4 bases and J 0 bases, with 13 bases left between them. Germline loops: CDR1 SNHLY, CDR2 FYNNEI. The CDR3 spells CASSAGRSSSYEQYF. CDR3 coding DNA: TGTGCCAGCAGTGCGGGCAGGTCGAGCTCCTACGAGCAGTACTTC.

The V call is TRBV30, the J call TRBJ1-2; D ambiguous. Germline loops: CDR1 GTSNPN, CDR2 SVGIG (reference sequence). Trimming left V 4 bases short and J 10 bases short, with 19 bases between. The CDR3 is made up of 13 amino acids. The CDR3: CAWTFGGSRYYTF. The CDR3 DNA sequence: TGTGCCTGGACCTTTGGAGGCAGCCGATACTACACCTTC.

The rearrangement joins TRBV9 to TRBJ2-2; a possible D gene is TRBD2 (6 bases). Germline V gene lookup returns CDR1 SGDLS and CDR2 YYNGEE. This CDR3 region has 16 residues. The V and J ends lost 4 bases and 8 bases respectively, with 21 bases between them. CDR3 sequence reads: CASSKPSAGTRGELFF. For the CDR3, the DNA is TGTGCCAGCAGCAAGCCGTCCGCGGGGACCAGGGGGGAGCTGTTTTTT.

This clone was counted a few times. The rearrangement joins TRBV27 to TRBJ1-1, with TRBD1 as a possible D gene (5 bases). In germline, CDR1 is MNHEY, CDR2 SMNVEV (reference sequence). This CDR3 comprises 15 residues. Trimming cost V 8 bases and J 3 bases, with 19 bases left between them. In DNA, the CDR3 is TGTGCCAGCGCCCCTGGGGGGAAGCGAGACACTGAAGCTTTCTTT. This sequence encodes CASAPGGKRDTEAFF.

The count of this clone is one. The rearrangement links TRBV4-3 to TRBJ2-7; 7 bases line up with TRBD2. CDR1 is LGHNA and CDR2 is YSLEER in the germline V gene. This CDR3 has 15 amino acids. Trimming removed 0 bases from V and 4 bases from J; junction bases left unmatched: 6. This chain's CDR3 is CASSQESSGVYEQYF. The DNA for the CDR3 is TGCGCCAGCAGCCAAGAATCAAGCGGGGTTTACGAGCAGTACTTC.

The genes are TRBV9 and TRBJ2-3; D perhaps matches TRBD1 (6 bases). The CDR3 is 15 residues long. Deletions cut 2 bases from V and 0 bases from J, with 10 bases between. The germline CDR1 and CDR2 sequences are SGDLS and YYNGEE. The CDR3 DNA reads TGTGCCAGCAGCGTGGGACAATTTAGCACAGATACGCAGTATTTT. It specifies CASSVGQFSTDTQYF.

The chain employs TRBV11-3 and TRBJ2-5; a possible D gene is TRBD2 (6 bases). Trimming took 2 bases from V and 0 from J, leaving 13 bases between them. This CDR3 spans 16 amino acids. Germline V gives CDR1 SGHNT, CDR2 YENEEA. The DNA of the CDR3 is TGTGCCAGCAGCTTACGGGACTTACAGTACCAAGAGACCCAGTACTTC. It yields the protein CASSLRDLQYQETQYF.

This clone was detected many times. This chain joins TRBV6-2 or TRBV6-3 and TRBJ2-7, with a weak D call TRBD2 (5 bases). V shed 6 bases and J shed 2 bases, with 20 bases lying between them. The CDR3 has 16 amino acids. In germline, CDR1 is MNHEY, CDR2 SVGEGT. The CDR3 here is CASSSPEVLTAYEQYF. CDR3 DNA: TGTGCCAGCAGCAGCCCGGAGGTACTCACAGCCTACGAGCAGTACTTC.

The table lists this clone with a few counts. The CDR3 loop is CASSLWGNTEAFF. CDR3 coding DNA: TGTGCCAGCAGCTTATGGGGGAACACTGAAGCTTTCTTT. The chain is built from TRBV7-2 and TRBJ1-1; D not certain. Trimming removed 2 bases from V and 1 base from J, with 5 bases in between. This CDR3 region has 13 residues. CDR1 and CDR2 (germline): SGHTA, FQGNSA.

Concerning this clone itself: In this CDR3 the conserved last residue, phenylalanine or tryptophan, is missing, so a read error is likely. The chain carries TRBV6-4 and TRBJ1-2; no clear D. The V gene's germline CDR1 is MRHNA and CDR2 SNTAGT. V shed 0 bases and J shed 4 bases, with 12 bases lying between them. The CDR3 covers 15 residues. The CDR3 DNA follows: TGTGCCAGCAGTGACTCGGAGGATGGTGGCTATGGCTACACCCTC. It translates to CASSDSEDGGYGYTL.

The genes are TRBV19 and TRBJ2-2, with 7 bases fitting TRBD1. V gave up 7 bases and J gave up 5 bases; unmatched junction bases: 10. CDR1 LNHDA and CDR2 SQIVND come from the germline V gene (reference sequence). This CDR3 spans 15 amino acids. The CDR3 region is CASTPDRQGTGELFF. The CDR3 nucleotides are TGTGCCAGTACCCCGGACAGGCAGGGGACCGGGGAGCTGTTTTTT.

Here the CDR3 DNA reads TGTGCCAGCAGCCTCGGACATCTGAACACTGAAGCTTTCTTT. Translated: CASSLGHLNTEAFF. The chain joins TRBV13 to TRBJ1-1, with a possible D match to TRBD1 (5 bases). The CDR3 sequence is 14 residues long. Per germline, CDR1 PRHDT and CDR2 FYEKMQ (reference sequence). Trimming took off 5 bases at V and 0 bases at J, with 10 bases between the two ends.

V gene TRBV29-1 combines with J gene TRBJ2-7; TRBD2 agrees at 11 bases. V gave up 4 bases and J gave up 3 bases; unmatched junction bases: 2. From germline, CDR1 is SQVTM and CDR2 ANQGSEA. CDR3 size: 13 residues. This CDR3 is CSVVLAGGYEQYF. The CDR3 bases are TGCAGCGTTGTGCTAGCGGGGGGCTACGAGCAGTACTTC.

The chain couples TRBV30 to TRBJ1-4; possible D gene TRBD1, 5 bases. CDR1 GTSNPN and CDR2 SVGIG come from the germline V gene (reference sequence). The CDR3 runs to 11 residues. The V end was cut by 3 bases, the J end by 14 bases, with 13 bases between. The CDR3 nucleotides are TGTGCCTGGAGCCTCACGGAGGGGCTGTTTTTT. Encoded protein: CAWSLTEGLFF. The full variable domain, with the rest looked up from reference TRBV30 and TRBJ1-4, is SQTIHQWPATLVQPVGSPLSLECTVEGTSNPNLYWYRQAAGRGLQLLFYSVGIGQISSEVPQNLSASRPQDRQFILSSKKLLLSDSGFYLCAWSLTEGLFFGSGTQLSVL.

This clone was observed once. The rearrangement joins TRBV27 to TRBJ2-7, with D perhaps being TRBD1 or TRBD2 (5 bases each). The V gene lost 0 bases and the J gene lost 4 bases, with 7 bases spanning the gap. The CDR3 is made up of 13 amino acids. The V gene's germline CDR1 is MNHEY and CDR2 SMNVEV (reference sequence). The DNA of the CDR3 is TGTGCCAGCAGTTTATCGAGGGGTTACGAGCAGTACTTC. Translation: CASSLSRGYEQYF.

This chain links TRBV7-8 with TRBJ2-7, with D perhaps TRBD1 or TRBD2 (5 bases each). The CDR3 spans 15 residues. The germline gives CDR1 SGHVS, CDR2 FQNEAQ. V lost 2 bases and J 1 base, leaving 12 bases between the germline ends. The CDR3 protein is CASSLILGESYEQYF. The CDR3 DNA follows: TGTGCCAGCAGCTTAATCCTGGGGGAATCCTACGAGCAGTACTTC.

In nucleotides, the CDR3 is TGTGCCAGTAGTCGAGGGGGGGACTTCAATGAGCAGTTCTTC. Protein sequence: CASSRGGDFNEQFF. This chain uses TRBV19 with TRBJ2-1, with a possible D match to TRBD2 (7 bases). The CDR3 runs 14 residues. Per the germline V gene, CDR1 is LNHDA and CDR2 is SQIVND (reference sequence). Trimming left V 5 bases short and J 6 bases short, with 14 bases between.

The rearrangement joins TRBV10-3 to TRBJ2-1; D might be TRBD1 (6 bases). Trimming removed 9 bases from V and 0 bases from J, with 15 bases in between. The germline V gene encodes CDR1 ENHRY and CDR2 SYGVKD. The CDR3 length is 15 residues. This CDR3 is CAIRATGSSYNEQFF. CDR3 coding DNA: TGTGCCATTCGAGCAACAGGGAGCTCCTACAATGAGCAGTTCTTC.

The chain is built from TRBV9 and TRBJ2-3, with D maybe TRBD2 (6 bases). CDR1 is SGDLS, CDR2 YYNGEE, per germline. Deletions cut 2 bases from V and 1 base from J, with 14 bases between. This CDR3 comprises 16 residues. The CDR3 loop is CASSVGSGVGTDTQYF. The CDR3 DNA reads as TGTGCCAGCAGCGTCGGGAGTGGGGTCGGCACAGATACGCAGTATTTT.

This chain joins TRBV14 and TRBJ1-4, with 8 bases that match TRBD1. CDR1 is SGHDN, CDR2 FVKESK, per germline. The CDR3 is 17 residues long. The junction had 8 bases not matched to a gene; V was cut back by 3 bases and J by 2 bases. CDR3 DNA: TGTGCCAGCAGCCATGGACAGGGAGTCGGCACTAATGAAAAACTGTTTTTT. It translates to CASSHGQGVGTNEKLFF.

The chain uses TRBV4-2 and TRBJ2-3; 10 bases align to TRBD2. Unmatched junction bases numbered 11, after V lost 4 bases and J lost 4 bases. This CDR3 region has 17 residues. Germline V gene lookup returns CDR1 LGHNA and CDR2 YNFKEQ. The CDR3, as DNA: TGTGCCAGCAGCCCGAACCCCGGGACTAGCGATTCAGATACGCAGTATTTT. This gives the protein CASSPNPGTSDSDTQYF.

The chain joins TRBV7-8 to TRBJ1-4, with 8 nucleotides matching TRBD1. Trimming removed 1 base from V and 2 bases from J; junction bases left unmatched: 3. The CDR3 has 16 residues. Germline V CDR1 and CDR2: SGHVS, FQNEAQ. CDR3 in amino acids: CASSLGTGSTNEKLFF. The CDR3 nucleotides are TGTGCCAGCAGCTTAGGGACAGGGAGCACTAATGAAAAACTGTTTTTT.

This sequence joins TRBV18 and TRBJ2-1; possibly TRBD2 for D (5 bases). The germline V gene has CDR1 KGHSH and CDR2 LQKENI. This CDR3 region has 12 residues. V was clipped by 3 bases and J by 6 bases, with 6 bases between them. CDR3 region: CASSPDSNEQFF. The DNA of the CDR3 is TGTGCCAGCTCACCGGACTCCAATGAGCAGTTCTTC. The full variable domain, with the rest looked up from reference TRBV18 and TRBJ2-1, is NAGVMQNPRHLVRRRGQEARLRCSPMKGHSHVYWYRQLPEEGLKFMVYLQKENIIDESGMPKERFSAEFPKEGPSILRIQQVVRGDSAAYFCASSPDSNEQFFGPGTRLTVL.

As concerns this clone: This likely traces to a read error, being one base from a far larger clone. The J gene is TRBJ1-1, the V gene TRBV6-6; D is unclear. V was clipped by 5 bases and J by 1 base, with 8 bases between them. This CDR3 has 13 residues. CDR1 MNHNY and CDR2 SVGAGI come from the germline V gene (reference sequence). CDR3 amino acids: CASSPQRNTEAFF. CDR3 nucleotide sequence: TGTGCCAGCAGTCCTCAGCGGAACACTGAAGCTTTCTTT.

The rearrangement links TRBV28 to TRBJ1-1; the D gene is possibly TRBD1 (5 bases). CDR1 is MDHEN, CDR2 SYDVKM, per germline. V was clipped by 5 bases and J by 1 base, with 11 bases between them. The CDR3 totals 14 residues. DNA of the CDR3: TGTGCCAGCAGTCCTTGGGGGGAGAACACTGAAGCTTTCTTT. Translated: CASSPWGENTEAFF.

CDR3 sequence: CASTPDGAYEQYF. In DNA, the CDR3 is TGTGCCAGCACCCCCGACGGCGCGTACGAGCAGTACTTC. The V and J genes are TRBV27 and TRBJ2-7; no clear D. The germline V gene encodes CDR1 MNHEY and CDR2 SMNVEV (reference sequence). There are 13 residues in the CDR3. Deletions cut 7 bases from V and 4 bases from J, with 14 bases between.

V and J are TRBV9 and TRBJ2-7; 9 bases align to TRBD1. This CDR3 has 15 residues. CDR1 and CDR2 (germline): SGDLS, YYNGEE. The junction had 5 bases not matched to a gene; V was cut back by 3 bases and J by 1 base. CDR3 sequence reads: CASSDGTGISYEQYF. For the CDR3, the DNA is TGTGCCAGCAGCGACGGGACAGGGATATCCTACGAGCAGTACTTC.

The table lists this clone with a few counts. V is TRBV19 and J is TRBJ2-7; TRBD1 matches at 11 bases. CDR1 is LNHDA, CDR2 SQIVND, per germline (reference sequence). This CDR3 is built from 14 residues. V dropped 7 bases and J dropped 3; count of bases not matched to a gene: 5. The CDR3 sequence is CASTAGTGGYEQYF. The DNA for the CDR3 is TGTGCCAGTACCGCCGGGACAGGGGGCTACGAGCAGTACTTC.